This record covers a single T cell receptor beta chain. This entry comes from a study of shared clonotypes between healthy human individuals. Overall study context: A donor's plate count was three for CD4 naive and three for CD4 memory; CD8 naive had two and CD8 memory one.

Each subset's genomic DNA was split evenly across several immunoSEQ plates. The data were produced by immunoSEQ multiplex PCR, yet TCRdb's version contains in-frame clones alone and is incomplete. The table records roughly 1,600,000 clones, less than 99% of them present only once. The study enrolled healthy HIV-negative adults without recent acute infections or vaccinations as donors. It was into CD45RA+ naive and CD45RA-negative memory subsets that the CD4+ cells were split. V shed 6 bases, J shed 5 bases, and the junction held 11 bases outside the gene matches. The germline V gene has CDR1 SQVTM and CDR2 ANQGSEA. The CDR3 consists of 15 residues.

The chain has TRBV29-1 and TRBJ2-5, with TRBD1 identical over 11 bases. This clonotype originated in a man aged 30-40 years in good health. The sample was naive CD4+ T cells sorted from blood. The subset is: CD45RA+ positively selected. In DNA form, the CDR3 reads TGCAGCGTGTATTATATCCGGGACAGGGGGGAGACCCAGTACTTC. Protein product: CSVYYIRDRGETQYF.